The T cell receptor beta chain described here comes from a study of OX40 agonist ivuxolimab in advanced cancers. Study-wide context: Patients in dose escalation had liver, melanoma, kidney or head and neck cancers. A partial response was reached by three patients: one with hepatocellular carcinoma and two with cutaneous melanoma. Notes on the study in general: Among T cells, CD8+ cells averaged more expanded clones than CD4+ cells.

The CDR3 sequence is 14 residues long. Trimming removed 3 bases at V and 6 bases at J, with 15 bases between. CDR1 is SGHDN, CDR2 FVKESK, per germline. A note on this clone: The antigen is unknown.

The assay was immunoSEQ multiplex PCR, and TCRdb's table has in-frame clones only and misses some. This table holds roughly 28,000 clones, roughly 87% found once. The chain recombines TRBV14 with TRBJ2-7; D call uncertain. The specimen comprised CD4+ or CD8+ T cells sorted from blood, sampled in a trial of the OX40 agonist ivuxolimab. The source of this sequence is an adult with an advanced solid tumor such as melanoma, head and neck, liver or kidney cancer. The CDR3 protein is CASSQSLVGPEQYF. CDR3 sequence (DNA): TGTGCCAGCAGCCAGTCCCTCGTCGGGCCCGAGCAGTACTTC.